This passage covers 18 T cell receptor beta chains from one sample sequenced in a study of Graves' ophthalmopathy and Graves' hyperthyroidism. From RNA, the CDR3 regions of TCR beta chains were amplified and sequenced. The workflow started with a first-round RT-PCR run with HTBI primers and then moved on to a second-round multiplex PCR. TCRdb reprocessed the multiplex PCR reads via MiXCR and lists one record per CDR3 protein. The sample yields 620,000 or so distinct CDR3 sequences, 20% to 25% seen once. Specimen: peripheral blood. Receptors originate from a woman aged 18-35 years with stable Graves' hyperthyroidism. Some clones in this sample may be carry-over from other donors' samples.

The V call is TRBV12-5, the J call TRBJ1-2, with 7 bases fitting TRBD1. CDR3 size: 12 residues. V lost 4 bases to trimming and J lost 7 bases; unmatched junction nucleotides: 3. Germline V gene data show CDR1 as LGHNT and CDR2 as FRNRAP. CDR3 in amino acids: CASGSGGPGYTF. As DNA, the CDR3 is TGTGCTAGTGGTTCAGGGGGTCCTGGCTACACCTTC.

Remarks on this clonotype: The junction differs from germline at one of its ends, possibly a read error. V usage is TRBV6-1 and J usage is TRBJ1-1, with no clear D. Per germline, CDR1 MNHNS and CDR2 SASEGT. The CDR3 covers 16 residues. The CDR3: CVSSPSRALIDAEAFF. The CDR3 DNA is TGTGTCAGCAGTCCATCAAGGGCGCTAATAGACGCTGAAGCTTTCTTT.

This chain connects TRBV12-3 or TRBV12-4 to TRBJ1-5; no reliable D call. CDR3 length: 13 amino acids. The ends were cut back, 6 bases at V and 6 bases at J, with 12 bases in the middle. CDR3 sequence (DNA): TGTGCCAGCAGGAAGGGTGCGGGTCAGCCCCAGCATTTT. This sequence encodes CASRKGAGQPQHF.

This clonotype showed up many times. The chain uses TRBV15 and TRBJ2-7; weak D call: TRBD2 (6 bases). This CDR3 has 15 amino acids. The V gene's germline CDR1 is LNHNV and CDR2 YYDKDF (reference sequence). V was cut by 2 bases and J by 2 bases, with 13 bases left in between. CDR3 sequence: CATSRYGGEAYEQYF. The CDR3 region has the DNA TGTGCCACCAGCAGATATGGCGGGGAGGCCTACGAGCAGTACTTC.

In this sample, this clonotype turned up many times. The rearrangement links TRBV7-2 to TRBJ2-7; 7 nucleotides line up with TRBD2. Germline values: CDR1 SGHTA, CDR2 FQGNSA. The CDR3 spans 17 residues. Trimming removed 3 bases from V and 2 bases from J; junction bases left unmatched: 13. CDR3 coding DNA: TGTGCCAGCAGCTTCGTTGGGGGGGACGGGGCAACCTACGAGCAGTACTTC. Translated, it gives CASSFVGGDGATYEQYF.

This clonotype was recorded many times. The V call is TRBV12-3 or TRBV12-4, the J call TRBJ1-1, with a possible D match to TRBD1 (6 bases). The CDR3 covers 14 residues. V shed 6 bases and J shed 0 bases, with 11 bases lying between them. The CDR3 nucleotides are TGTGCCAGCAGCCCACAGGGCTTGAACACTGAAGCTTTCTTT. It translates to CASSPQGLNTEAFF.

This clonotype was found many times. The J gene is TRBJ2-5, the V gene TRBV10-2; D may be TRBD2 (7 bases). Deletions cut 7 bases from V and 5 bases from J, with 23 bases between. The CDR3 spans 16 residues. Germline CDR1 is WSHSY and CDR2 is SAAADI. CDR3 in amino acids: CASTTKVGGLGETQYF. The CDR3 DNA follows: TGCGCCAGCACTACTAAGGTCGGGGGGCTGGGGGAGACCCAGTACTTC.

The table lists this clonotype with many counts. A junction boundary mismatches the germline segment, possibly from a read error. This chain connects TRBV6-1 to TRBJ2-7, with 7 bases that match TRBD1. Germline V gene lookup returns CDR1 MNHNS and CDR2 SASEGT. The CDR3 contains 10 residues. The CDR3 DNA reads as TGTGCCAGCAGTACGACGAGACAGGGCTTC. Amino acids: CASSTTRQGF.

This clonotype has at least ten counts. The genes are TRBV13 and TRBJ2-5; D gene unclear. V lost 2 bases and J lost 4, with 8 bases in between. The CDR3 runs 13 residues. The V gene's germline CDR1 is PRHDT and CDR2 FYEKMQ (reference sequence). CDR3 nucleotide sequence: TGTGCCAGCAGCTTATCGGTGGGAGAGACCCAGTACTTC. It yields the protein CASSLSVGETQYF. The full variable domain, completed using reference TRBV13 and TRBJ2-5, is AAGVIQSPRHLIKEKRETATLKCYPIPRHDTVYWYQQGPGQDPQFLISFYEKMQSDKGSIPDRFSAQQFSDYHSELNMSSLELGDSALYFCASSLSVGETQYFGPGTRLLVL.

The rearrangement links TRBV11-1 to TRBJ1-6; D is uncertain. The CDR3 runs to 17 residues. V was cut by 5 bases and J by 0 bases, with 14 bases left in between. Germline values: CDR1 SGHAT, CDR2 FQDESV (reference sequence). This chain's CDR3 is CASSLGGLSSYNSPLHF. For the CDR3, the DNA is TGTGCCAGCAGCCTTGGAGGGTTGAGCTCCTATAATTCACCCCTCCACTTT.

This clonotype was seen a few times. The gene calls are TRBV5-1 and TRBJ2-2, with a possible D match to TRBD2 (6 bases). Trimming shortened V by 4 bases and J by 7 bases, and 11 bases separated the two germline ends. The CDR3 consists of 13 residues. CDR1 and CDR2 from the germline V gene are SGHRS and YFSETQ. The CDR3 loop is CASSGGVHGELFF. CDR3 bases: TGCGCCAGCAGCGGAGGGGTTCACGGGGAGCTGTTTTTT.

This clonotype was detected ten times or more. The genes are TRBV20-1 and TRBJ2-7; D is possibly TRBD2 (5 bases). V gave up 5 bases and J gave up 9 bases, with 17 bases separating them. Germline values: CDR1 DFQATT, CDR2 SNEGSKA (reference sequence). The CDR3 is 12 amino acids. Here the CDR3 reads CSAQEDLSGQYF. The CDR3 DNA is TGCAGTGCTCAAGAGGACTTATCGGGGCAGTACTTC.

On this clonotype itself: A read error is possible here, since a much larger clone lies one base away. The chain carries TRBV30 and TRBJ2-2; D gene unclear. This CDR3 has 14 residues. Germline V gene sequence: CDR1 GTSNPN, CDR2 SVGIG (reference sequence). V lost 5 bases, J lost 3 bases, and 13 bases lay in between. CDR3 in DNA: TGTGCCTGGCCGGGTCACCTATACACCGGGGAGCTGTTTTTT. Protein sequence: CAWPGHLYTGELFF.

Many counts were recorded for this clonotype. The V gene is TRBV5-1, the J gene TRBJ1-2; D might be TRBD1 (6 bases). Germline V gives CDR1 SGHRS, CDR2 YFSETQ. The CDR3 consists of 13 residues. The ends were cut back, 3 bases at V and 6 bases at J, with 12 bases in the middle. CDR3 region: CASSWGGHDGYTF. CDR3 bases: TGCGCCAGCAGCTGGGGGGGGCACGATGGCTACACCTTC.

This clonotype was observed at least ten times. V usage is TRBV12-3 or TRBV12-4 and J usage is TRBJ1-1; 9 positions match TRBD1. There are 14 residues in the CDR3. Germline trimming cut 2 bases from V and 6 bases from J; bases unmatched to any gene: 4. CDR3 sequence reads: CASSLRQGGAEAFF. The CDR3 DNA is TGTGCCAGCAGTTTAAGACAGGGGGGTGCTGAAGCTTTCTTT.

This clonotype has ten or more counts. The chain combines TRBV20-1 with TRBJ1-2, with D unclear. The germline V gene has CDR1 DFQATT and CDR2 SNEGSKA (reference sequence). The V gene lost 3 bases and the J gene lost 4 bases, with 9 bases spanning the gap. The CDR3 covers 12 residues. The CDR3 DNA is TGCAGTGCTAGCCCCCCCAGCTATGGCTACACCTTC. As protein: CSASPPSYGYTF.

This clonotype was picked up a small number of times. The chain links TRBV6-2 or TRBV6-3 to TRBJ1-2, with D perhaps matching TRBD1 (6 bases). The germline gives CDR1 MNHEY, CDR2 SVGEGT. Trimming left V 2 bases short and J 3 bases short, with 22 bases between. The CDR3 extends over 18 amino acids. The CDR3 is CASSYRRRPHRADYGYTF. CDR3 nucleotide sequence: TGTGCCAGCAGTTACCGCCGTCGCCCTCACAGGGCTGACTATGGCTACACCTTC.

The chain uses TRBV20-1 and TRBJ1-1; D perhaps matches TRBD1 (5 bases). Trimming took 2 bases from V and 4 from J, leaving 14 bases between them. The CDR3 runs to 14 residues. Germline V CDR1 and CDR2: DFQATT, SNEGSKA (reference sequence). The CDR3 spells CSARTLGGFTEAFF. CDR3 bases: TGCAGTGCTAGAACCCTCGGGGGATTCACTGAAGCTTTCTTT.